Listed below are T cell receptor beta chains from one sample, sequenced in a study of neurological immune-mediated disorders. TCRdb reanalysed the 5' RACE reads using MiXCR and keeps one entry per CDR3 protein. The table lists 70,000 to 95,000 distinct CDR3 sequences, 17% of them singletons. Sequences were obtained from PBMCs. The origin of the receptors is a woman in her thirties or forties in good health. CDR3s include the opening cysteine and the closing phenylalanine or tryptophan. The D gene is left open where the match is weak. Size values are once, few and many counts, or a class for expanded clones, and some rows have none.

abundance	d_gene	v_gene	j_gene	CDR3aa	CDR3nt
NA	NA	TRBV3-1	TRBJ2-3	CASSQGVAPDTQYF	TGTGCCAGCAGCCAAGGGGTAGCCCCAGATACGCAGTATTTT
many	NA	TRBV6-1	TRBJ1-4	CASSEMTDRNEKLFF	TGTGCCAGCAGTGAGATGACGGACCGTAATGAAAAACTGTTTTTT
NA	NA	TRBV6-4	TRBJ2-2	CASSDSSDTGELFF	TGTGCCAGCAGTGACTCTAGCGACACCGGGGAGCTGTTTTTT
NA	TRBD1	TRBV20-1	TRBJ1-1	CSARLDRETEAFF	TGCAGTGCTAGGTTGGACAGGGAAACTGAAGCTTTCTTT
many	TRBD1	TRBV20-1	TRBJ1-5	CSASYPGQGHQPQHF	TGCAGTGCTAGTTATCCGGGACAGGGACATCAGCCCCAGCATTTT
many	TRBD2	TRBV7-2	TRBJ2-3	CASSLDASGTDTQYF	TGTGCCAGCAGCTTAGATGCTAGCGGAACAGATACGCAGTATTTT
NA	TRBD2	TRBV5-6	TRBJ2-5	CASSLERGLEAYQETQYF	TGTGCCAGCAGCCTGGAGCGGGGACTTGAGGCCTACCAAGAGACCCAGTACTTC
NA	NA	TRBV4-3	TRBJ2-7	CASSHGLGELYEQYF	TGCGCCAGCAGCCATGGGTTGGGGGAACTCTACGAGCAGTACTTC
many	TRBD1	TRBV6-1	TRBJ2-5	CASINRGETQYF	TGTGCCAGCATTAACAGGGGTGAGACCCAGTACTTC
many	NA	TRBV12-3/TRBV12-4	TRBJ1-1	CARKASGEVAFF	TGTGCCCGTAAGGCCTCTGGCGAGGTAGCTTTCTTT
many	TRBD1	TRBV5-6	TRBJ1-2	CASSLEPGGGSNYGYTF	TGTGCCAGCAGCTTGGAGCCAGGGGGCGGGAGCAACTATGGCTACACCTTC
many	TRBD1	TRBV20-1	TRBJ2-2	CSVFTRDSGYGTGELFF	TGCAGTGTCTTCACCCGGGACAGCGGATACGGCACCGGGGAGCTGTTTTTT
many	TRBD2	TRBV5-1	TRBJ2-3	CASRLAGADTQYF	TGCGCCAGCCGACTAGCGGGGGCAGATACGCAGTATTTT
many	TRBD1	TRBV5-1	TRBJ2-5	CASSPSGDRQETQYF	TGCGCCAGCAGCCCATCCGGGGACAGACAAGAGACCCAGTACTTC
many	NA	TRBV7-9	TRBJ1-1	CASSPIRGGANTEAFF	TGTGCCAGCAGCCCCATTCGGGGAGGGGCCAACACTGAAGCTTTCTTT
many	TRBD1	TRBV27	TRBJ1-2	CASSLRYSGQGYGYTF	TGTGCCAGCAGTTTACGTTACTCGGGACAGGGATATGGCTACACCTTC
NA	TRBD2	TRBV6-1	TRBJ2-7	CASRVTAGTTVSYEQYF	TGTGCCAGCAGAGTTACTGCCGGGACTACGGTTTCCTACGAGCAGTACTTC
few	NA	TRBV24-1	TRBJ2-5	CATSDPSTALSRTQYF	TGTGCCACCAGTGACCCTTCAACGGCGCTTAGCCGGACCCAGTACTTC
many	NA	TRBV6-2/TRBV6-3	TRBJ1-1	CASRRQDAINTEAFF	TGTGCCAGCAGGAGACAGGATGCGATAAACACTGAAGCTTTCTTT
many	TRBD1	TRBV5-1	TRBJ1-1	CASSLAGTGGGTEAFF	TGCGCCAGCAGCTTGGCGGGGACAGGGGGTGGGACTGAAGCTTTCTTT
NA	TRBD2	TRBV10-3	TRBJ2-2	CAIRQGLAGAYPGELFF	TGTGCCATCAGGCAGGGACTAGCGGGGGCCTATCCCGGGGAGCTGTTTTTT
NA	NA	TRBV6-2/TRBV6-3	TRBJ2-3	CVSSWDVGDTQYF	TGTGTCAGCAGTTGGGACGTTGGGGATACGCAGTATTTT
many	NA	TRBV12-3/TRBV12-4	TRBJ2-5	CASSPTTGTEPQETQYF	TGTGCCAGCAGTCCAACTACCGGGACCGAGCCCCAAGAGACCCAGTACTTC
NA	TRBD2	TRBV6-1	TRBJ2-3	CADSGGADTQYF	TGTGCCGATAGCGGGGGCGCAGATACGCAGTATTTT
many	TRBD2	TRBV5-1	TRBJ2-1	CASSPRLAGLNEQFF	TGCGCCAGCAGCCCCCGGCTAGCGGGGCTCAATGAGCAGTTCTTC
many	TRBD1	TRBV9	TRBJ1-2	CASKGTGGYGYTF	TGTGCCAGCAAGGGGACAGGGGGGTATGGCTACACCTTC
many	TRBD2	TRBV5-1	TRBJ2-3	CASSLASGMADTQYF	TGCGCCAGCAGCTTGGCTAGCGGGATGGCAGATACGCAGTATTTT
many	NA	TRBV7-2	TRBJ1-2	CASSFDSANYGYTF	TGTGCCAGCAGCTTCGACAGTGCTAACTATGGCTACACCTTC
NA	TRBD1	TRBV20-1	TRBJ1-5	CSASPWDRGNQPQHF	TGCAGTGCTAGTCCCTGGGACAGGGGAAATCAGCCCCAGCATTTT
many	TRBD1	TRBV6-2/TRBV6-3	TRBJ1-2	CASSYLRRSGQGVRGYTF	TGTGCCAGCAGTTACCTTCGCCGGTCCGGACAGGGAGTTCGTGGCTACACCTTC
many	TRBD1	TRBV5-6	TRBJ2-2	CASSLARLIYPGQGFVSGELFF	TGTGCCAGCAGCTTGGCCCGATTGATTTATCCGGGACAGGGCTTCGTATCCGGGGAGCTGTTTTTT
few	NA	TRBV20-1	TRBJ1-5	CSAVRDSNQPQHF	TGCAGTGCCGTCCGGGACAGCAATCAGCCCCAGCATTTT
many	NA	TRBV20-1	TRBJ2-3	CSADTGLGDTQYF	TGCAGTGCTGATACAGGGTTAGGGGATACGCAGTATTTT
many	NA	TRBV2	TRBJ2-5	CASSVTLETQYF	TGTGCCAGCAGTGTAACGCTAGAGACCCAGTACTTC
NA	TRBD1	TRBV28	TRBJ1-1	CASSFGTGEDTEAFF	TGTGCCAGCAGTTTCGGGACAGGGGAAGACACCGAAGCTTTCTTT